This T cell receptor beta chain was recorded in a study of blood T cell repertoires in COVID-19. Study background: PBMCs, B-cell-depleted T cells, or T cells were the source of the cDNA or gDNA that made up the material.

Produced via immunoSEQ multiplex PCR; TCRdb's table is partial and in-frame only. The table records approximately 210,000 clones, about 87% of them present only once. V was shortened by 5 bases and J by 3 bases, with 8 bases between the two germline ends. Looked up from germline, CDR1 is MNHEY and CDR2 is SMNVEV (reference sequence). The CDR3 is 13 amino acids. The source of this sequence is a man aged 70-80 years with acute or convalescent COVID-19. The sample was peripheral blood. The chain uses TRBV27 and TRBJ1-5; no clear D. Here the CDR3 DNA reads TGTGCCAGCAGTCCACAATACAATCAGCCCCAGCATTTT. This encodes CASSPQYNQPQHF.